Presented here are 19 T cell receptor beta chains from one specimen sequenced in a study of blood T cell repertoires in COVID-19. Method: immunoSEQ multiplex PCR; TCRdb's copy keeps in-frame clones and lacks some. This sample has tens of thousands of clones, with roughly nine tenths found just once. Sequenced input: peripheral blood. These receptors all come from a woman in her fifties or sixties in a cohort sampled during active COVID-19.

J is TRBJ1-2 and V is TRBV3-1 (or the pseudogene TRBV3-2); 11 bases agree with TRBD1. This CDR3 is 15 amino acids long. V lost 5 bases, J lost 5 bases, and 7 bases stayed unmatched. CDR1 and CDR2 from the germline V gene are LGHDT and YNNKEL (reference sequence). The CDR3 is CASSAGQGEKYGYTF. CDR3 coding DNA: TGTGCCAGCAGCGCGGGACAGGGGGAGAAATATGGCTACACCTTC.

This clone came up once. The chain joins TRBV12-5 to TRBJ2-1; the D gene is possibly TRBD2 (5 bases). The V end was cut by 0 bases, the J end by 0 bases, with 18 bases between. The germline V gene encodes CDR1 LGHNT and CDR2 FRNRAP. The CDR3 covers 19 residues. Here the CDR3 DNA reads TGTGCTAGTGGTTTGGTACGTGACTACCCCCCAAGCTCCTACAATGAGCAGTTCTTC. It translates to CASGLVRDYPPSSYNEQFF.

The gene calls are TRBV6-4 and TRBJ2-1, with 12 bases matching TRBD2. Germline values: CDR1 MRHNA, CDR2 SNTAGT. After removal of 4 bases from V and 13 bases from J, the junction contained 17 bases not matched to a gene. The CDR3 has 17 residues. The chain's CDR3 is CASSGSSGRDLRGGQFF. As DNA, the CDR3 is TGTGCCAGCAGTGGCTCTAGCGGGAGGGACCTAAGGGGGGGACAGTTCTTC.

The rearrangement joins TRBV30 to TRBJ2-1; no clear D gene. Deletions cut 5 bases from V and 0 bases from J, with 8 bases between. Germline CDR1 GTSNPN, CDR2 SVGIG (reference sequence). This CDR3 has 13 residues. In nucleotides, the CDR3 is TGTGCCTGGGCCCGGAGCTCCTACAATGAGCAGTTCTTC. Its protein is CAWARSSYNEQFF. Variable domain in full (rest from reference TRBV30 and TRBJ2-1): SQTIHQWPATLVQPVGSPLSLECTVEGTSNPNLYWYRQAAGRGLQLLFYSVGIGQISSEVPQNLSASRPQDRQFILSSKKLLLSDSGFYLCAWARSSYNEQFFGPGTRLTVL.

The genes are TRBV18 and TRBJ2-7; 7 bases align to TRBD1. The CDR3 loop spans 13 amino acids. CDR1 is KGHSH and CDR2 is LQKENI in the germline V gene. V shed 1 base and J 6 bases; nucleotides not matched to a gene: 3. CDR3 sequence: CASSPRSGGEQYF. The CDR3 DNA sequence: TGTGCCAGCTCACCACGGTCAGGGGGCGAGCAGTACTTC. Combining the CDR3 with reference TRBV18 and TRBJ2-7 gives the whole variable domain NAGVMQNPRHLVRRRGQEARLRCSPMKGHSHVYWYRQLPEEGLKFMVYLQKENIIDESGMPKERFSAEFPKEGPSILRIQQVVRGDSAAYFCASSPRSGGEQYFGPGTRLTVT.

The chain is built from TRBV10-3 and TRBJ1-5; 8 bases are a match to TRBD1. This CDR3 comprises 12 residues. Germline CDR1 ENHRY, CDR2 SYGVKD. DNA for the CDR3: TGTGGGAGTGGACAGGGTAATCAGCCCCAGCATTTT. As protein: CGSGQGNQPQHF.

This clone was found once. This chain links TRBV6-5 with TRBJ1-6; D is unresolved. V was shortened by 6 bases and J by 1 base, with 7 bases between the two germline ends. The germline V gene has CDR1 MNHEY and CDR2 SVGAGI. This CDR3 has 14 amino acids. Here the CDR3 DNA reads TGTGCCAGCAGGACGGGGTCCTATAATTCACCCCTCCACTTT. The encoded protein is CASRTGSYNSPLHF.

The CDR3 spells CASSLGSQDAYEQYF. CDR3 nucleotides: TGCGCCAGCAGCCTGGGGTCACAGGACGCCTACGAGCAGTACTTC. The V call is TRBV5-1, the J call TRBJ2-7, with D possibly being TRBD1 (5 bases). This CDR3 spans 15 amino acids. The V gene lost 4 bases and the J gene lost 2 bases, with 16 bases spanning the gap. Germline assignment: CDR1 SGHRS and CDR2 YFSETQ.

This chain links TRBV19 with TRBJ1-1; 9 bases agree with TRBD1. The CDR3 is made up of 15 amino acids. V lost 5 bases to trimming and J lost 6 bases; unmatched junction nucleotides: 10. Germline loops: CDR1 LNHDA, CDR2 SQIVND (reference sequence). The CDR3 DNA reads as TGTGCCAGTAGTGGGGACAGGGCAATAATGGCTGAAGCTTTCTTT. It yields the protein CASSGDRAIMAEAFF.

The V gene is TRBV4-1, the J gene TRBJ2-5; 7 nucleotides match TRBD1. The V and J ends lost 1 base and 7 bases, in that order; junction bases with no gene match: 9. The germline CDR1 and CDR2 sequences are MGHRA and YSYEKL. This CDR3 is 15 amino acids long. This CDR3 reads CASSQGQGVRGTQYF. The CDR3 bases are TGCGCCAGCAGCCAAGGGCAGGGGGTCAGGGGGACCCAGTACTTC.

J is TRBJ2-1 and V is TRBV6-5, with 7 bases matching TRBD1. CDR3 size: 14 residues. The V segment lost 2 bases and the J segment 9 bases; nucleotides outside the gene matches: 7. The germline V gene has CDR1 MNHEY and CDR2 SVGAGI. CDR3 in DNA: TGTGCCAGCAGTTACGAGGGGGCGCGTATTGAGCAGTTCTTC. Encoded protein: CASSYEGARIEQFF.

The CDR3 coding sequence is TGTGCCAGCAGCGTAACCAATACAGGGTTAGGAAACACCATATATTTT. Amino acids: CASSVTNTGLGNTIYF. V usage is TRBV9 and J usage is TRBJ1-3; a weak D match, TRBD1 (6 bases). Germline CDR1 and CDR2: SGDLS and YYNGEE. There are 16 residues in the CDR3. Between the trimmed V and J ends, which lost 1 base and 4 bases, there was a span of 15 bases.

The V call is TRBV7-3, the J call TRBJ2-2, with D hard to call. Germline V CDR1 and CDR2: SGHTA, FQGTGA. The CDR3 extends over 14 amino acids. V lost 0 bases, J lost 0 bases, and 2 bases lay in between. CDR3 sequence reads: CASSLTTNTGELFF. The CDR3 region has the DNA TGTGCCAGCAGCTTAACCACGAACACCGGGGAGCTGTTTTTT.

The chain joins TRBV12-3 or TRBV12-4 to TRBJ2-2; 7 bases agree with TRBD1. The CDR3 runs 13 residues. The trim removed 4 bases at V and 11 bases at J, leaving 7 bases unmatched. The DNA for the CDR3 is TGTGCCAGCAGTTGGCTGGGGGACAGAGAGCTGTTTTTT. Its protein is CASSWLGDRELFF.

The chain uses TRBV11-3 and TRBJ2-7, with 8 bases lining up with TRBD1. The CDR3 consists of 16 residues. Germline V gives CDR1 SGHNT, CDR2 YENEEA. The ends lost 4 bases at V and 3 bases at J; junction bases unmatched: 11. CDR3 sequence (DNA): TGTGCCAGCAGCTCCCAAGGACAGGGACGAAGCTACGAGCAGTACTTC. Residues: CASSSQGQGRSYEQYF.

This clone was seen a single time. V and J are TRBV28 and TRBJ2-7; TRBD2 matches at 7 bases. This CDR3 spans 15 amino acids. Germline loops: CDR1 MDHEN, CDR2 SYDVKM. The V segment lost 6 bases and the J segment 2 bases; nucleotides outside the gene matches: 10. CDR3 sequence: CASSLWGAGTYEQYF. As DNA, the CDR3 is TGTGCCAGCAGCCTCTGGGGAGCGGGAACCTACGAGCAGTACTTC.

This chain connects TRBV3-1 (or the pseudogene TRBV3-2) to TRBJ1-1; D might be TRBD1 (6 bases). The germline gives CDR1 LGHDT, CDR2 YNNKEL (reference sequence). The CDR3 extends over 12 amino acids. V lost 7 bases, J lost 8 bases, and 14 bases lay in between. CDR3 DNA: TGTGCCAGCACCTACTCCGGGACAGAAGCTTTCTTT. The encoded protein is CASTYSGTEAFF.

This chain links TRBV19 with TRBJ1-5; D ambiguous. The CDR3 covers 14 residues. V was clipped by 8 bases and J by 0 bases, with 11 bases between them. CDR1 and CDR2 (germline): LNHDA, SQIVND (reference sequence). The CDR3 nucleotides read TGTGCCAGTGCCACTCCCGCTAGCAATCAGCCCCAGCATTTT. Protein sequence: CASATPASNQPQHF.

The chain couples TRBV12-3 or TRBV12-4 to TRBJ1-6; the D is unclear. The V end was cut by 6 bases, the J end by 3 bases, with 6 bases between. The CDR3 has 13 amino acids. For the CDR3, the DNA is TGTGCCAGCAGAATAAACTATAATTCACCCCTCCACTTT. Its translation is CASRINYNSPLHF.